The source of this TCR beta chain is a study of blood T cell repertoires in COVID-19. Study details: Collection of acute and convalescent COVID-19 samples took place in the United States, Italy and Spain.

This CDR3 spans 14 amino acids. Trimming shortened V by 1 base and J by 2 bases, and 8 bases separated the two germline ends. Germline V gives CDR1 SGHRS, CDR2 YFSETQ. Original data processing: Scientists estimated how many nucleated cells there were by amplifying reference gene primers. The method was immunoSEQ multiplex PCR; TCRdb's version includes in-frame clones alone and lacks a portion of them. V, J and clone size reflect that table, while D and trimming were determined from the DNA. The data show about 94,000 clones, approximately 80% seen once. The clonotype was recovered from a human donor in a cohort sampled during active COVID-19. Sequences were obtained from peripheral blood. The chain recombines TRBV5-1 with TRBJ2-3; D is undetermined. In DNA, the CDR3 is TGCGCCAGCAGCTTGCGTCAGGACACAGATACGCAGTATTTT. This codes for CASSLRQDTDTQYF.